Below, 14 T cell receptor beta chains from the same sample are listed, as sequenced in a study of blood T cells in healthy people across ages. A second about 6 to 12 cycle PCR used barcoded and J-beta primers. TCRdb called the 5' RACE reads again in MiXCR, with one record for every CDR3 protein. The table has around 520,000 distinct CDR3 sequences, about 29% seen once. This sample was also put to use in a study of T cells of mothers and their children.

The source material was blood. Every receptor here comes from a boy between 2 and 10 years old in good health.

This rearrangement joins TRBV20-1 to TRBJ2-1, with D tentatively TRBD1 or TRBD2 (6 bases each). The length of the CDR3 is 13 residues. V lost 5 bases, J lost 4 bases, and 12 bases lay in between. The germline CDR1 and CDR2 sequences are DFQATT and SNEGSKA (reference sequence). The CDR3 DNA reads TGCAGTGCTGCCTCGGGGGCGTACAATGAGCAGTTCTTC. This encodes CSAASGAYNEQFF.

This clonotype was observed a few times. The J gene is TRBJ1-3, the V gene TRBV6-5; a weak D match, TRBD1 (5 bases). Germline CDR1 is MNHEY and CDR2 is SVGAGI. V lost 5 bases and J lost 0, with 8 bases in between. The length of the CDR3 is 14 residues. The CDR3, as DNA: TGTGCCAGCAGTCAGGGAATCTCTGGAAACACCATATATTTT. Translating it yields CASSQGISGNTIYF.

The V and J genes are TRBV7-6 and TRBJ2-5; D tentatively reads TRBD1 or TRBD2 (6 bases each). The better agreement between TRBJ2-7 and the DNA end casts doubt on the J call. Germline CDR1 is SGHVS and CDR2 is FNYEAQ. The CDR3 loop spans 13 amino acids. CDR3 in amino acids: CASSSLGGGEQYF. The DNA of the CDR3 is TGTGCCAGCAGCTCCCTGGGGGGCGGCGAGCAGTACTTC.

This rearrangement joins TRBV5-5 to TRBJ1-1; 7 bases map to TRBD1. The germline V gene has CDR1 SGHKS and CDR2 YYEKEE (reference sequence). CDR3 length equals 13 residues. V lost 7 bases, J lost 3 bases, and 6 bases stayed unmatched. This chain's CDR3 is CASGVQGDTEAFF. As DNA, the CDR3 is TGTGCCAGCGGAGTTCAGGGGGACACTGAAGCTTTCTTT.

This chain uses TRBV25-1 with TRBJ2-7; D remains ambiguous. Germline values: CDR1 MGHDK, CDR2 SYGVNS. V lost 7 bases, J lost 0 bases, and 10 bases lay in between. The CDR3 consists of 13 residues. The CDR3 here is CASTPGHSYEQYF. In nucleotides, the CDR3 is TGTGCCAGCACCCCGGGCCACTCCTACGAGCAGTACTTC.

J is TRBJ1-2 and V is TRBV19; maybe TRBD1 (6 bases). CDR3 length: 13 amino acids. Germline V gene sequence: CDR1 LNHDA, CDR2 SQIVND (reference sequence). Trimming left V 4 bases short and J 8 bases short, with 14 bases between. The CDR3 DNA sequence: TGTGCCAGTAGTACCACCACAGGGAACGGCTACACCTTC. Translated, it gives CASSTTTGNGYTF.

The chain uses TRBV27 and TRBJ1-5, with a weak D call TRBD1 (5 bases). V was shortened by 1 base and J by 2 bases, with 12 bases between the two germline ends. Germline V gives CDR1 MNHEY, CDR2 SMNVEV (reference sequence). The CDR3 has 16 residues. CDR3 nucleotides: TGTGCCAGCAGTTTATTTGGGGGGTTCGGCAATCAGCCCCAGCATTTT. Protein sequence: CASSLFGGFGNQPQHF.

Only a few counts were recorded for this clonotype. The chain combines TRBV20-1 with TRBJ2-5; TRBD2 matches 12 bases. V gave up 1 base and J gave up 4 bases; unmatched junction bases: 4. Germline assignment: CDR1 DFQATT and CDR2 SNEGSKA (reference sequence). CDR3 length: 15 residues. Written as DNA, the CDR3 is TGCAGTGCTAGAGCTAGCGGGGGGGTATCAGAGACCCAGTACTTC. Translated: CSARASGGVSETQYF.

The sample holds a few counts of this clonotype. The chain recombines TRBV6-6 with TRBJ1-1; D ambiguous. V lost 7 bases and J lost 8, with 17 bases in between. CDR3 size: 13 residues. CDR1 is MNHNY and CDR2 is SVGAGI in the germline V gene (reference sequence). The CDR3 region is CASKRLDRPEAFF. The CDR3 region has the DNA TGTGCCAGCAAAAGACTTGATCGCCCCGAAGCTTTCTTT.

V is TRBV2 and J is TRBJ2-3; 11 bases match TRBD2. The length of the CDR3 is 14 residues. J gave up 0 bases and V 10 bases, and 3 bases lay outside the gene matches. Germline V lookup: CDR1 SNHLY, CDR2 FYNNEI. The CDR3 DNA is TGTGCCACTAGACTAGCGGGGAGCACAGATACGCAGTATTTT. This codes for CATRLAGSTDTQYF.

The chain uses TRBV28 and TRBJ1-3; 10 bases align to TRBD1. CDR1 MDHEN and CDR2 SYDVKM come from the germline V gene. The CDR3 covers 14 residues. V shed 6 bases, J shed 4 bases, and the junction held 3 bases outside the gene matches. CDR3 nucleotides: TGTGCCAGCAGGGGGGGACAGGGGGGAAACACCATATATTTT. This sequence encodes CASRGGQGGNTIYF.

This clonotype showed up just a few times. The chain combines TRBV2 with TRBJ1-3; D gene unclear. CDR1 is SNHLY and CDR2 is FYNNEI in the germline V gene. The CDR3 contains 15 residues. The V end lost 10 bases, the J end lost 2 bases, and 18 bases lay between the germline ends. CDR3 sequence: CAKPPSSVPGNTIYF. CDR3 coding DNA: TGTGCCAAACCCCCTTCCTCGGTCCCTGGAAACACCATATATTTT.

The chain combines TRBV30 with TRBJ2-1, with D perhaps given as TRBD1 or TRBD2 (6 bases each). The germline gives CDR1 GTSNPN, CDR2 SVGIG (reference sequence). Trimming pared 7 bases from V and 0 bases from J, leaving 16 bases between. CDR3 size: 15 residues. The CDR3 is CAFGGRASSYNEQFF. The CDR3 bases are TGTGCCTTTGGGGGGCGGGCGAGCTCCTACAATGAGCAGTTCTTC.

This chain connects TRBV7-3 to TRBJ2-2; 9 bases match TRBD1. J lost 6 bases, V lost 4 bases, and 0 bases had no gene match. The germline CDR1 and CDR2 sequences are SGHTA and FQGTGA. The CDR3 length is 13 residues. Here the CDR3 reads CASSWTGAGELFF. The CDR3 bases are TGTGCCAGCAGCTGGACAGGGGCCGGGGAGCTGTTTTTT.